The next 3 T cell receptor beta chains were all read from a single sample in a study of pediatric ulcerative colitis. Sequencing used immunoSEQ multiplex PCR; TCRdb keeps in-frame clones, though not all of them. The sample comprises 20,000 to 30,000 clones, 70% to 75% of which are singletons, and 7.8% rests with the top ten. One to two pinch biopsies were taken from the rectum during colonoscopy. The sample was gut tissue. These receptors originate from a boy aged 5 to 17 with severe ulcerative colitis.

Sample share makes this clone medium-sized. The chain carries TRBV19 and TRBJ2-3; unclear D gene. CDR3 length: 13 residues. CDR1 LNHDA and CDR2 SQIVND come from the germline V gene (reference sequence). Trimming removed 5 bases from V and 4 bases from J, with 10 bases in between. The CDR3 region has the DNA TGTGCCAGTAGTTACATACTCCCAGATACGCAGTATTTT. This translates into CASSYILPDTQYF. The full variable domain, rest sourced from reference TRBV19 and TRBJ2-3, is DGGITQSPKYLFRKEGQNVTLSCEQNLNHDAMYWYRQDPGQGLRLIYYSQIVNDFQKGDIAEGYSVSREKKESFPLTVTSAQKNPTAFYLCASSYILPDTQYFGPGTRLTVL.

The rearrangement links TRBV14 to TRBJ2-7; D is unclear. This CDR3 has 13 residues. Trimming removed 4 bases from V and 3 bases from J, with 10 bases in between. Germline CDR1 is SGHDN and CDR2 is FVKESK. The DNA of the CDR3 is TGTGCCAGCAGCCCCGGCTGGGGCTACGAGCAGTACTTC. This encodes CASSPGWGYEQYF.

This clone has only a few counts. V gene TRBV7-4 combines with J gene TRBJ1-5; tentative D call: TRBD1 (5 bases). The CDR3 contains 14 residues. Trimming stripped 3 bases from V and 5 bases from J, with 11 bases between. In germline, CDR1 is SGHVT, CDR2 SQSDAQ. CDR3 sequence: CASSFLEGDQPQHF. As DNA, the CDR3 is TGTGCCAGCAGCTTCCTTGAAGGGGATCAGCCCCAGCATTTT. The whole variable domain, filled in from reference TRBV7-4 and TRBJ1-5, reads GAGVSQSPRYKVAKRGRDVALRCDSISGHVTLYWYRQTLGQGSEVLTYSQSDAQRDKSGRPSGRFSAERPERSVSTLKIQRTEQGDSAVYLCASSFLEGDQPQHFGDGTRLSIL.